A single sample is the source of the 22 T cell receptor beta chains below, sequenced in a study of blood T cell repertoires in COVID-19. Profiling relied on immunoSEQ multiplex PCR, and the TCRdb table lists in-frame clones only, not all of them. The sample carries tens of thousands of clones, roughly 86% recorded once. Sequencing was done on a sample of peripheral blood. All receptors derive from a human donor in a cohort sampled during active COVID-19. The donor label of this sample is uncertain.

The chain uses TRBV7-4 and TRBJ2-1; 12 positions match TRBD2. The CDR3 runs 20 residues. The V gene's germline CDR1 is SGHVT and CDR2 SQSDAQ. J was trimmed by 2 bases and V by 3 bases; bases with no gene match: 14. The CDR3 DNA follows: TGTGCCAGCAGCTTCCCCCAGGGACTAGCGGGCCGAGACCCCTACAATGAGCAGTTCTTC. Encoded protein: CASSFPQGLAGRDPYNEQFF.

CDR3 protein: CASNFDRAPGELFF. CDR3 nucleotides: TGCGCCAGCAACTTCGACAGGGCGCCCGGGGAGCTGTTTTTT. This chain uses TRBV5-1 with TRBJ2-2; 7 bases map to TRBD1. The V and J ends lost 6 bases and 6 bases, in that order; junction bases with no gene match: 8. This CDR3 has 14 amino acids. From germline, CDR1 is SGHRS and CDR2 YFSETQ.

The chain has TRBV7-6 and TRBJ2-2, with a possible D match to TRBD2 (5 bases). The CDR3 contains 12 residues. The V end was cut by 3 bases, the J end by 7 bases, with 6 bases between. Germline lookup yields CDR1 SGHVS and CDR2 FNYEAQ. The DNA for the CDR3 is TGTGCCAGCAGCTTTGAGGGCGGGGAGCTGTTTTTT. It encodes CASSFEGGELFF.

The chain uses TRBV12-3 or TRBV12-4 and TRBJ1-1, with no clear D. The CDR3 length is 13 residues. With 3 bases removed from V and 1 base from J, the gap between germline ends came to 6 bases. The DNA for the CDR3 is TGTGCCAGCAGTTTGAAAGCGAACACTGAAGCTTTCTTT. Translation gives CASSLKANTEAFF.

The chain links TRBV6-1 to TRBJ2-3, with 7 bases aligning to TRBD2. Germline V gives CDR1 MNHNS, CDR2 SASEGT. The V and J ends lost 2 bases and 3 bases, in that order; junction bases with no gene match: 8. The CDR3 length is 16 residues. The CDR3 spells CASSERLAGVTDTQYF. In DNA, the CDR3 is TGTGCCAGCAGTGAACGTCTCGCGGGAGTTACAGATACGCAGTATTTT.

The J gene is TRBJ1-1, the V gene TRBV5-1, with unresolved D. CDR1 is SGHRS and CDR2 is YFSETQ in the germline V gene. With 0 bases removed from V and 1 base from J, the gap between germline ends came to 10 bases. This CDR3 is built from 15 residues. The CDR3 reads CASSLVFSSNTEAFF. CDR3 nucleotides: TGCGCCAGCAGCTTGGTGTTCAGTTCGAACACTGAAGCTTTCTTT.

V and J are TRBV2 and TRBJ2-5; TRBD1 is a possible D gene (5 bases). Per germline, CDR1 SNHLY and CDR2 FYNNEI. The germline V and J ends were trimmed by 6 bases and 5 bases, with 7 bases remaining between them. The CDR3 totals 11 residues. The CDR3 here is CASRGRETQYF. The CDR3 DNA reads TGTGCCAGCAGGGGGCGGGAGACCCAGTACTTC. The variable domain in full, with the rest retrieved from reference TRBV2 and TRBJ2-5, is EPEVTQTPSHQVTQMGQEVILRCVPISNHLYFYWYRQILGQKVEFLVSFYNNEISEKSEIFDDQFSVERPDGSNFTLKIRSTKLEDSAMYFCASRGRETQYFGPGTRLLVL.

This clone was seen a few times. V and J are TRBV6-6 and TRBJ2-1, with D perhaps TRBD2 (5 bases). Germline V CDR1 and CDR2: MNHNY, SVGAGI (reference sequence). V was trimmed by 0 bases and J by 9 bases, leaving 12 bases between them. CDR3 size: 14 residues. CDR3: CASSYSQLGSEQFF. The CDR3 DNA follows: TGTGCCAGCAGTTACTCTCAATTGGGGAGTGAGCAGTTCTTC.

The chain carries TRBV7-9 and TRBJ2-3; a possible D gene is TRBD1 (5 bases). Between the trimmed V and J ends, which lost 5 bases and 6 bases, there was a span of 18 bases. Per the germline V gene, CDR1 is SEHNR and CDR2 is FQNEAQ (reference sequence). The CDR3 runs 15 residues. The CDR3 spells CASSPIQGKVDTQYF. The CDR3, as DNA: TGTGCCAGCAGCCCCATCCAGGGCAAGGTGGATACGCAGTATTTT.

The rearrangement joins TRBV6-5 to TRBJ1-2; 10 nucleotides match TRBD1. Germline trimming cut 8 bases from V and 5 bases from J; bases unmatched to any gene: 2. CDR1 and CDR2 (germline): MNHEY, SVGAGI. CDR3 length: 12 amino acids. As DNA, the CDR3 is TGTGCCAGCGGGACAGGGGTTTATGGCTACACCTTC. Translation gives CASGTGVYGYTF.

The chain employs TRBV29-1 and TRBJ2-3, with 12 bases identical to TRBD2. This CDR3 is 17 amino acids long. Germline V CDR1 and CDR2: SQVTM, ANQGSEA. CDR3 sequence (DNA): TGCAGTTTAACGGCTAGCGGGAGGGGAGGAGGGACAGATACGCAGTATTTT. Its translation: CSLTASGRGGGTDTQYF.

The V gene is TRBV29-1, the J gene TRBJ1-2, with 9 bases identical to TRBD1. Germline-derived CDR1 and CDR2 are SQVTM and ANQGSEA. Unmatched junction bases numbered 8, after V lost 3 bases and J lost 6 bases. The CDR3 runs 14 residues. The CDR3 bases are TGCAGCGTTGAGGGACCCGGGACAGGGAATGGCTACACCTTC. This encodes CSVEGPGTGNGYTF.

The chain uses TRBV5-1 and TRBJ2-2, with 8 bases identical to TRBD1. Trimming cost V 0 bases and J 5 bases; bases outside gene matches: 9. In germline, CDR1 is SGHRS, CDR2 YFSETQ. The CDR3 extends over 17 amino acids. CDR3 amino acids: CASSLAVGQGPTGELFF. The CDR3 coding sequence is TGCGCCAGCAGCTTGGCCGTTGGACAGGGTCCTACCGGGGAGCTGTTTTTT.

The CDR3 is CASTKNGDRGLDTQYF. The CDR3 coding sequence is TGCGCCAGCACCAAGAACGGGGACAGGGGGTTGGATACGCAGTATTTT. The chain is built from TRBV5-1 and TRBJ2-3; 11 nucleotides align to TRBD1. The CDR3 totals 16 residues. Trimming took 6 bases from V and 6 from J; bases not matched to a gene: 12. Germline CDR1 reads SGHRS; CDR2 reads YFSETQ.

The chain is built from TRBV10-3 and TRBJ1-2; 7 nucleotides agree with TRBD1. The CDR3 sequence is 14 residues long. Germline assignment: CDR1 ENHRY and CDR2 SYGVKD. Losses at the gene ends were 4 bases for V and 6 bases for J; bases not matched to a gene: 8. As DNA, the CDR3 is TGTGCCATCAGTGGGGATAGGGGGCCTCATGGCTACACCTTC. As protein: CAISGDRGPHGYTF.

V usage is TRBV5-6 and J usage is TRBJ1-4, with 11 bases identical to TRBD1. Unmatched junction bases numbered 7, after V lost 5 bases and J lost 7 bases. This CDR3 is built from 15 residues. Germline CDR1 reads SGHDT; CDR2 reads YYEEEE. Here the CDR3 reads CASRRAGTGGEKLFF. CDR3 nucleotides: TGTGCCAGCAGGCGTGCCGGGACAGGGGGTGAAAAACTGTTTTTT.

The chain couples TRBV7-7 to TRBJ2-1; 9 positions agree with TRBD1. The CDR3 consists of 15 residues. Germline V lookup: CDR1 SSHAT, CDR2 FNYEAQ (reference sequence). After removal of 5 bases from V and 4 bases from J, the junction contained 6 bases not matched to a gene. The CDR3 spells CASSVDRGIYNEQFF. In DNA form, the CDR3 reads TGTGCCAGCAGCGTGGACAGGGGAATTTACAATGAGCAGTTCTTC.

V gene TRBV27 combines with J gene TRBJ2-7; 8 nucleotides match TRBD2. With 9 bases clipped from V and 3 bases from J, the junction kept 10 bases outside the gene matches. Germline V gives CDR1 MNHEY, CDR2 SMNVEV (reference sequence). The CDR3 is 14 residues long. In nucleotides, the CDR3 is TGTGCCAGTGTCCGTACGGGAGGGGGCTACGAGCAGTACTTC. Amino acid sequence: CASVRTGGGYEQYF.

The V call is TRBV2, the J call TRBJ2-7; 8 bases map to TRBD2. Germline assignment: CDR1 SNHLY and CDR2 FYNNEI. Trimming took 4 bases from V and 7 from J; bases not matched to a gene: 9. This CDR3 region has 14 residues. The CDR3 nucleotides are TGTGCCAGCAGTGTAGGGACTAGTCGGGTGGAGCAGTACTTC. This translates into CASSVGTSRVEQYF.

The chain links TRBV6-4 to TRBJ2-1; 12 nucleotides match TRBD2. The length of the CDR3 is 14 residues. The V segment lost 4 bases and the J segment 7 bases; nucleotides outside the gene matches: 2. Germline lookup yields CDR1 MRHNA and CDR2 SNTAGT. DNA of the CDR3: TGTGCCAGCAGTGGACTAGCGGGAGCTAATGAGCAGTTCTTC. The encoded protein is CASSGLAGANEQFF.

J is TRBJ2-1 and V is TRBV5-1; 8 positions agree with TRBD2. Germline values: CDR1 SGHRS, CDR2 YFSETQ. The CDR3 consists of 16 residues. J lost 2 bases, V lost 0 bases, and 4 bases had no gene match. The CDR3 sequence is CASSLDTGGTYNEQFF. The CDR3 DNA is TGCGCCAGCAGCTTGGATACGGGAGGGACCTACAATGAGCAGTTCTTC.

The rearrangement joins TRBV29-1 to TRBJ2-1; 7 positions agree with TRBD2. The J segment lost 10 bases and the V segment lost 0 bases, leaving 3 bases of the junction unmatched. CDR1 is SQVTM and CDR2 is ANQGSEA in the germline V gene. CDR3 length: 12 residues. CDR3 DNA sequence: TGCAGCGTTGAAGAGGGGGAGGGGGAGCAGTTCTTC. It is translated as CSVEEGEGEQFF.